The clone carrying this T cell receptor (beta chain) was seen a handful of times. The target antigen is unknown. Compared with germline, one end of the junction differs, possibly owing to a read error. These data belong to a study of cytomegalovirus exposure and HLA in healthy donors. General observations from the study: The authors confirmed in vitro that three CMV-associated chains were specific for CMV antigens. Differences between HLA loci emerged in a later analysis of TCR association rates, with DRB1 most and HLA-C fewest.

The CDR3 totals 12 residues. Looked up from germline, CDR1 is SGHDT and CDR2 is YYEEEE. Vbeta (60) and Jbeta (13) primers were used in the PCR. TCRdb keeps only in-frame clones here, not all; method: immunoSEQ multiplex PCR. The data hold under 200,000 clones, with around 68% observed a single time. The TCR was taken from a woman between 40 and 50 years old in good health and CMV-seropositive. The source material was PBMCs. This sequence joins TRBV5-6 and TRBJ1-2; no reliable D call. This CDR3 is CASSSGDYGYPF. The CDR3 DNA sequence: TGTGCCAGCAGCTCGGGTGACTATGGCTACCCCTTC.